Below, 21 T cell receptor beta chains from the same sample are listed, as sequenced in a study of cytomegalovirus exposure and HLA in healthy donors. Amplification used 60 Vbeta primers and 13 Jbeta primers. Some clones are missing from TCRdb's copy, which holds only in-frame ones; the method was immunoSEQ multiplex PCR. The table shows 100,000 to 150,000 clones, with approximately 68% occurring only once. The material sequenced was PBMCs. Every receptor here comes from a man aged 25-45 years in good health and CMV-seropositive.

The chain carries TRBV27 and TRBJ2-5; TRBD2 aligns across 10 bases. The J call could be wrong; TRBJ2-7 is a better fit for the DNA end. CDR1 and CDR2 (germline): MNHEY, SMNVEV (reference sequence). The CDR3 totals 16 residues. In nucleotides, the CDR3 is TGTGCCAGCAGTTGGACTAGCGGAACGAGCTCCTACGAGCAGTACTTC. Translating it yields CASSWTSGTSSYEQYF.

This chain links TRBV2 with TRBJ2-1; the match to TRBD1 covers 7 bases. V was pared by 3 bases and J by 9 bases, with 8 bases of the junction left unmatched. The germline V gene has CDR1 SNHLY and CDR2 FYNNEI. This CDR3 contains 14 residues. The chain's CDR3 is CASSDRQGFGEQFF. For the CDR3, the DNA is TGTGCCAGCAGTGATCGACAGGGTTTCGGTGAGCAGTTCTTC.

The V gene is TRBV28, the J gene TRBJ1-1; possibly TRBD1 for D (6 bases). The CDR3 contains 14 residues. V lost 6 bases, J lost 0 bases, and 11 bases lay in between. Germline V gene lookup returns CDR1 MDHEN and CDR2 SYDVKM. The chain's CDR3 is CASRTGEMNTEAFF. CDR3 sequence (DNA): TGTGCCAGCAGGACAGGAGAGATGAACACTGAAGCTTTCTTT. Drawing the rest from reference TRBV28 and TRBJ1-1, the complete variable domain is DVKVTQSSRYLVKRTGEKVFLECVQDMDHENMFWYRQDPGLGLRLIYFSYDVKMKEKGDIPEGYSVSREKKERFSLILESASTNQTSMYLCASRTGEMNTEAFFGQGTRLTVV.

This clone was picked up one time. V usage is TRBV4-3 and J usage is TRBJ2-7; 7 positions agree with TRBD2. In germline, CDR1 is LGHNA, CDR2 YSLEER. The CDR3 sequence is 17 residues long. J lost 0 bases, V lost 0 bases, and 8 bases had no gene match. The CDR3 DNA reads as TGCGCCAGCAGCCAAGATTTGTCTGGCGGGAGCTCCTACGAGCAGTACTTC. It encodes CASSQDLSGGSSYEQYF.

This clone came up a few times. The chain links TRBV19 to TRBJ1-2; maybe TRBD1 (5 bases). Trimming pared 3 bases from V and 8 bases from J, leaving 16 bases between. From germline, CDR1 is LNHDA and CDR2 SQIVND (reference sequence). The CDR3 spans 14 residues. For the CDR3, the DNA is TGTGCCAGTAGTATCGGCAGGGAAGTAAGAGGCTACACCTTC. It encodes CASSIGREVRGYTF. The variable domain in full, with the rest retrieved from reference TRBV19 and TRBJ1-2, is DGGITQSPKYLFRKEGQNVTLSCEQNLNHDAMYWYRQDPGQGLRLIYYSQIVNDFQKGDIAEGYSVSREKKESFPLTVTSAQKNPTAFYLCASSIGREVRGYTFGSGTRLTVV.

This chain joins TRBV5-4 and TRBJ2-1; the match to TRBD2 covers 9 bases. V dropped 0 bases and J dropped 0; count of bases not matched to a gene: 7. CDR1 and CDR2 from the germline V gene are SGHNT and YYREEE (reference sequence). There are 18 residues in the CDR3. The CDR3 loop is CASSLGFRSGSSYNEQFF. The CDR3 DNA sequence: TGTGCCAGCAGCTTGGGTTTCCGTAGCGGGAGCTCCTACAATGAGCAGTTCTTC.

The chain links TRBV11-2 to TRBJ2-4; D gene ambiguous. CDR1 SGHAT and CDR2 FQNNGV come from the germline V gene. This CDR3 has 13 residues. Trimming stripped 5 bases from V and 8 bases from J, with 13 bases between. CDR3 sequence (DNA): TGTGCCAGCAGCGGTTGGGTCGAGGACATTCAGTACTTC. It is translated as CASSGWVEDIQYF.

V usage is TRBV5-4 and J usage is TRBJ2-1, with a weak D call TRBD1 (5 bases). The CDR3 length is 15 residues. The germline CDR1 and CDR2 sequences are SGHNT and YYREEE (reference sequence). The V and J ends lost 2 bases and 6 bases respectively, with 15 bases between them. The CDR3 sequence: CASSLPRVGTNEQFF. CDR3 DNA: TGTGCCAGCAGCTTACCCAGGGTCGGTACCAATGAGCAGTTCTTC.

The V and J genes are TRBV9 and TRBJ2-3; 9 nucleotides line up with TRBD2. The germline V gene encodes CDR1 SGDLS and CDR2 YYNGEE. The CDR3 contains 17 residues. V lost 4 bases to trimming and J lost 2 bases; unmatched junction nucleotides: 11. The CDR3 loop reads CASSPGGRAFNTDTQYF. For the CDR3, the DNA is TGTGCCAGCAGCCCCGGCGGGAGGGCTTTCAACACAGATACGCAGTATTTT.

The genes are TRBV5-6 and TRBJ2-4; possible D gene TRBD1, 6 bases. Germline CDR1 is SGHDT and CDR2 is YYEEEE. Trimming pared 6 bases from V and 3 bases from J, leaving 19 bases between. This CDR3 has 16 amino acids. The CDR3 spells CASNIPGHTDKNIQYF. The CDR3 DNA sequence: TGTGCCAGCAACATTCCGGGACATACCGACAAAAACATTCAGTACTTC. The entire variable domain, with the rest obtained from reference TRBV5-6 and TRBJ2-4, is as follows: DAGVTQSPTHLIKTRGQQVTLRCSPKSGHDTVSWYQQALGQGPQFIFQYYEEEERQRGNFPDRFSGHQFPNYSSELNVNALLLGDSALYLCASNIPGHTDKNIQYFGAGTRLSVL.

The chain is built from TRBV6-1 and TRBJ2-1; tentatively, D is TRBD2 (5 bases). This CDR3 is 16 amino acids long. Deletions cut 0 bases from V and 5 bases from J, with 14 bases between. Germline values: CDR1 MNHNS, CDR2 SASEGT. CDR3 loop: CASSEALVGEDNEQFF. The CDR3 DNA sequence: TGTGCCAGCAGTGAAGCACTAGTGGGAGAGGACAATGAGCAGTTCTTC.

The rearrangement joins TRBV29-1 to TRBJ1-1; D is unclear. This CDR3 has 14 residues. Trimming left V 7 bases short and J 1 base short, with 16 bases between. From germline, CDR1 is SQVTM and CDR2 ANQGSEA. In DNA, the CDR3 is TGCAGCGGCCGGGAAAATCAAGCGAACACTGAAGCTTTCTTT. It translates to CSGRENQANTEAFF.

CDR3 sequence: CASSPIGVRYEQYF. CDR3 in DNA: TGTGCCAGCTCACCTATCGGTGTCCGCTACGAGCAGTACTTC. The rearrangement joins TRBV18 to TRBJ2-7; D call uncertain. Between the trimmed V and J ends, which lost 3 bases and 3 bases, there was a span of 12 bases. The CDR3 is 14 amino acids. Per germline, CDR1 KGHSH and CDR2 LQKENI.

The CDR3 region has the DNA TGTGCCAGCAGTTTATCCGCGACTAGCGGGAGAGGGGGCCAAGAGACCCAGTACTTC. Protein: CASSLSATSGRGGQETQYF. The V call is TRBV28, the J call TRBJ2-5; TRBD2 matches 12 bases. The trim removed 1 base at V and 1 base at J, leaving 10 bases unmatched. This CDR3 spans 19 amino acids. Germline V lookup: CDR1 MDHEN, CDR2 SYDVKM.

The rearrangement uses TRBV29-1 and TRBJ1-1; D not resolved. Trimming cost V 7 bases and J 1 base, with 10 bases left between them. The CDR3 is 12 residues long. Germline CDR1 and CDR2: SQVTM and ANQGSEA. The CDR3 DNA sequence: TGCAGCGGCCGGTCACCGAACACTGAAGCTTTCTTT. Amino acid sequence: CSGRSPNTEAFF.

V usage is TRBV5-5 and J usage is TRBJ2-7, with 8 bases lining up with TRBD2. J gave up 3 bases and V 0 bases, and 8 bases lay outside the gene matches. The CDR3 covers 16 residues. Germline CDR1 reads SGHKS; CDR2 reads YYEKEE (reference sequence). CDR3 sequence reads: CASSLAWTSSFYEQYF. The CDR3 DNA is TGTGCCAGCAGCTTGGCCTGGACTAGCAGCTTCTACGAGCAGTACTTC.

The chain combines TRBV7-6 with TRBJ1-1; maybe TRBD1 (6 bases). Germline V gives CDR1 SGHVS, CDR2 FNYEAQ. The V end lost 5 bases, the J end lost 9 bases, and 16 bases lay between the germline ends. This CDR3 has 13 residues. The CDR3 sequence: CASSPKPDRKAFF. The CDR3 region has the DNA TGTGCCAGCAGCCCCAAACCCGACAGGAAAGCTTTCTTT.

In DNA form, the CDR3 reads TGTGCCAGCAAAACCGGCGGCTCCTACGAGCAGTACTTC. This translates into CASKTGGSYEQYF. The chain is built from TRBV6-1 and TRBJ2-7; unclear D gene. The CDR3 length is 13 residues. With 7 bases removed from V and 0 bases from J, the gap between germline ends came to 10 bases. Per germline, CDR1 MNHNS and CDR2 SASEGT.

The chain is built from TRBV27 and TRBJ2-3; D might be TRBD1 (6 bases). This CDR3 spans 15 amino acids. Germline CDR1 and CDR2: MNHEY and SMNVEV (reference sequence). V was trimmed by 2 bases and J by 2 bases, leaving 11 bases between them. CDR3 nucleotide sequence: TGTGCCAGCAGTTTAGCAGGACAGACCACAGATACGCAGTATTTT. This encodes CASSLAGQTTDTQYF.

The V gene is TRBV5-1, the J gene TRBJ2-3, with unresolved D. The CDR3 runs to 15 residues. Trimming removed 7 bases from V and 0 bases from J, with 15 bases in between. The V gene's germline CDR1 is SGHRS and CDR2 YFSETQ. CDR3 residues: CASCATDWSTDTQYF. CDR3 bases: TGCGCCAGCTGCGCCACTGATTGGAGCACAGATACGCAGTATTTT.

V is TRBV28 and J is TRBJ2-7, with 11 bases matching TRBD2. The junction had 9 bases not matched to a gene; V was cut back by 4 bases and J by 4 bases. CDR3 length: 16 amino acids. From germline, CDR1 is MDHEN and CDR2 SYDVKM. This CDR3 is CASSSLTSGIAYEQYF. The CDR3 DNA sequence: TGTGCCAGCAGTTCCTTGACTAGCGGGATTGCGTACGAGCAGTACTTC. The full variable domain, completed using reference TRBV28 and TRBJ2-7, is DVKVTQSSRYLVKRTGEKVFLECVQDMDHENMFWYRQDPGLGLRLIYFSYDVKMKEKGDIPEGYSVSREKKERFSLILESASTNQTSMYLCASSSLTSGIAYEQYFGPGTRLTVT.